The subject of this entry is one T cell receptor beta chain. Its antigen has not been determined. No base quality information exists; no much larger clone differs at one position. The data were obtained in a study of cytomegalovirus exposure and HLA in healthy donors (dated by TCRdb to about 2017). Describing the broader study: According to an earlier analysis of a few hundred of the donors, some 170 million T cells yielded roughly 100 million unique TCR beta sequences and roughly 280 Gb of sequence data. In an earlier analysis of 500 to 650 of the donors, high-throughput TCR beta sequencing was used to judge whether each TCR beta V gene segment behaved as functional or pseudogenic. Among 350 to 400 genotyped donors of the cohort, an average of roughly 240,000 unique TCR beta nucleotide sequences were sequenced per donor, around a sixth of them non-productive. Roughly 5 DR-DQ haplotypes were handled as single units for association and clustering, since linkage in the cohort was strong. Genome-wide SNP genotypes for about 60% of the roughly 700 donors were used in a later genetic analysis, which treated that subset as a discovery cohort. A later analysis re-analyzed previously published TCR beta repertoires from approximately 670 donors and added high-resolution HLA genotyping to study TCR occurrence patterns. Donor age, sex, ethnicity and CMV serostatus were collected together with the repertoire data. The study used immunosequencing to profile the T cell repertoires of more than 650 subjects and linked those repertoires to cytomegalovirus serostatus. Typing coverage varied by locus: about 629-640 donors for A, B, C, DRB1 and DQB1; approximately 500 for DQA1; over 600 for DPA1; about 450 for DPB1. Every discovery cohort repertoire had been produced on one sequencing platform. Among the roughly 380 genotyped donors, about 83% belonged to the genetic ancestry cluster associated with self-reported Caucasian donors. High-throughput TCR immunosequencing, statistical association of individual TCRs with disease status, and machine learning were combined to predict cytomegalovirus infection status. An early release that covered about 640 HLA-typed donors contained around 300 gigabases of sequencing data and 65 million to 100 million unique TCR sequences. Rather than using new phenotypic data, the later analysis identified candidate immune exposures from TCR beta sequences and from how often those sequences occurred across donors. A separate validation cohort of 100 to 150 different subjects was used in addition to the roughly 720-subject first cohort. The aim of the study was to test whether cataloging public T cell receptors could identify signatures of past pathogen exposure. Both class I and class II loci were covered by HLA typing, at four-digit resolution.

Beyond this particular receptor, the publication reports: Linkage disequilibrium might explain the correlated functional status among segregating V segments, but an unknown experimental factor could not be ruled out. The earlier analysis of 587 of the donors excluded fewer than 20 rarely observed V segments, including chromosome 9 orphons, because counts were too low. Most TCR sequences were observed very rarely across donors, whereas some public TCRs were present in many individuals. Immune exposure information for the cohort was limited to CMV serostatus. In a later analysis, several top co-occurrence clusters were reported to appear linked to parvovirus B19, influenza, CMV and Epstein-Barr virus. According to a later genetic analysis, donors in an Asian-associated ancestry cluster had fewer N-insertions in productive TCRs than the roughly 670-donor mean. This cohort had only TCR beta chains sequenced, and the lack of alpha or paired-chain data limited which features could be detected. A later analysis found that HLA-associated TCR beta chains were more clonally expanded and had lower generation probabilities than equally common non-associated chains. Because HLA typing was unavailable for some donors at each locus, only the typed subset was used in association tests. Specific HLA alleles were associated with about 17,000 TCR beta sequences at a false discovery rate of 0.05 in a later analysis. According to a later analysis, most CMV-associated TCR beta chains appeared to be HLA-restricted, and the HLA associations seemed to be driven largely by CMV exposure. In vitro tests confirmed that a few of the cytomegalovirus-associated TCR beta chains recognize cytomegalovirus antigens. Some IMGT-functional V segments, including TRBV6-2 and TRBV6-3, could not be told apart with the 87-base-pair reads, so those segments were excluded. In an earlier analysis of several hundred of the donors, most TCR beta V segments were observed in productive rearrangements about 90% or about 30% of the time, broadly matching IMGT annotations. A further reported finding was that TCR beta sequences accurately predicted the HLA-A and HLA-B alleles for most subjects in the first cohort. The authors suggested that the approach could potentially be generalized to other disease states and immunological phenotypes. When HLA alleles, especially DR and DQ, strongly co-occurred, attributing TCR associations to individual alleles was difficult. A cluster of highly shared sequence variants was judged likely to be a technical artifact of the sequencing pipeline. In a later genetic analysis, a missense DCLRE1C variant was associated with V-gene and J-gene trimming of TCR beta chains, and the association was replicated in an independent cohort. The study gave a list of about 170 TCR beta chains associated with cytomegalovirus. The presence/absence analyses assumed that sequencing depth was roughly uniform across donors, and that assumption may not be true. The classifier was reported to diagnose cytomegalovirus status with high specificity and sensitivity in both the original cohort and the validation cohort. A later analysis found that TCR association rates varied across HLA loci, with DRB1 alleles showing the most associated TCRs and HLA-C alleles the fewest.

The cohort was made up of around 720 healthy bone marrow donors. Cohort members were all nominally healthy when sampled, although unrecorded immune exposures were likely present. The donor tested CMV seropositive, placing the donor among the roughly 300 seropositive members of the cohort. Every donor gave a peripheral blood sample, and the peripheral blood mononuclear cells from that sample were used for TCR beta sequencing. Genomic DNA was extracted from the blood cell samples with the Qiagen DNeasy Blood Extraction Kit. Library preparation was by the immunoSEQ multiplex PCR assay. For the multiplex PCR, a mixture combining 60 forward primers for TCR Vbeta segments and 13 reverse primers for TCR Jbeta segments was used. Amplification of the CDR3 region of rearranged TCR beta genes was performed with a multiplex PCR assay on genomic DNA. Amplified TCR beta libraries were sequenced as 87-base-pair reads on the Illumina HiSeq System. Per the original workflow: A later analysis tallied 75 million to 95 million unique TCR beta chains across the 640 or so repertoires, and roughly 11 million of those chains were shared by two or more donors. Raw reads were error-corrected and collapsed into unique sequences with a nearest-neighbor algorithm that merged closely related sequences to remove PCR and sequencing errors. V, D and J gene segments were assigned by aligning CDR3 sequences to IMGT reference sequences. For a sequence to be retained, a match of at least six nucleotides was required to both a V gene segment and a J gene segment. A rearrangement counted as productive if the CDR3 had no stop codons and remained in frame with V and J, and every other rearrangement counted as non-productive. CDR3 was defined according to IMGT convention as the region running from the second conserved V-encoded cysteine to the conserved J-encoded phenylalanine. The earlier analysis of some 600 of the donors excluded sequences that lacked an unambiguous match to a single V gene segment. In an earlier analysis of about 590 of the donors, a V segment was called functional when productive rearrangements were above 56.7%, and segregating when the standard deviation between donors exceeded 5%. A statistical classification framework was built to diagnose cytomegalovirus status from the catalog of TCR beta chain sequences. A later analysis assigned V and J genes by comparing TCR nucleotide sequences with IMGT/GENE-DB human TR gene sequences. In a later analysis, CDR3 sequences and most-parsimonious VDJ recombination scenarios were assigned using the TCRdist pipeline. In a later analysis, every TCR beta chain was defined by the combination of its CDR3 amino acid sequence and its V-gene family, and reads without a unique V-gene family were dropped. A later analysis removed nearly 600 highly shared, low-generation-probability nucleotide sequences to deal with suspected cross-contamination and a sequencing artifact. In a later analysis, a clonal expansion index for each public chain was calculated from normalized within-repertoire ranks of inferred template counts. Generation probabilities in a later analysis came from a VDJ recombination model fitted to out-of-frame rearrangements, and those results were checked against IGoR. In a later analysis, TCR-TCR, TCR-HLA and TCR-CMV co-occurrence was scored with hypergeometric tests, and a repertoire-size bias correction was applied to TCR pairs. To estimate false discovery rates, a later analysis permuted the HLA or CMV assignments 20 times. In a later analysis, co-occurring TCRs were grouped with DBSCAN, and TCRdist sequence similarity was added when clustering was performed within HLA-allele-positive subsets. Repertoires with fewer than 30,000 or more than 120,000 public chains, plus five repertoires with anomalous nucleotide sharing, were excluded from co-occurrence clustering. Drawn from immuneACCESS, this table holds only the in-frame rearrangements with V and J called that TCRdb kept. Clones are partly lost; checked studies trace under half to an unresolved V gene and leave the rest unexplained. V and J calls and clone size are copied from that table; D and trimming were computed from the DNA. Present in this sample are 85,000 to 100,000 clones, about four fifths of which were seen just once. The top ten clones comprise 5.6% of the sample.

The junction shows trimming of 1 base on V and 5 bases on J, plus 11 bases between the germline ends. Taken from the germline V gene, the CDR1 and CDR2 loops are MNHNS and SASEGT. The cysteine opens and the phenylalanine closes a CDR3 of 14 amino acids. Only CDR3 DNA remains: 42 bases, in frame from the first base. The receptor comes from a woman between 18 and 30 years old in good health and CMV-seropositive. Sequenced material: PBMCs. The chain was built from TRBV6-1 and TRBJ2-5, and the D gene may be TRBD2, 6 bases matching. The CDR3 amino acid sequence is: CASSEVGGSETQYF. Here is the DNA: TGTGCCAGCAGTGAAGTGGGAGGTTCTGAGACCCAGTACTTC.